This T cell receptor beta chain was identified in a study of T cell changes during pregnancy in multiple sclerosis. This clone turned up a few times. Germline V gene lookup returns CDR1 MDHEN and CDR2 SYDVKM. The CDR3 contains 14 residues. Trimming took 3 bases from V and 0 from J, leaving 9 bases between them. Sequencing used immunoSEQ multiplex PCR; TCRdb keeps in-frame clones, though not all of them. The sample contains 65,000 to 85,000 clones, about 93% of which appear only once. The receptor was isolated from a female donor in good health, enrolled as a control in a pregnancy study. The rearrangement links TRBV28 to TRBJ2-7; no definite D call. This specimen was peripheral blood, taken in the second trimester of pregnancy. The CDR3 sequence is CASSFYSGSYEQYF. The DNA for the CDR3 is TGTGCCAGCAGTTTTTACTCCGGCTCCTACGAGCAGTACTTC.